This T cell receptor (beta chain) was identified in a study of blood T cell repertoires in COVID-19. Study background: Donors in the United States, Italy and Spain gave samples during acute or convalescent COVID-19. In each case, the material was cDNA or gDNA derived from T cells, B-cell-depleted T cells, or PBMCs.

V shed 3 bases, J shed 7 bases, and the junction held 2 bases outside the gene matches. The germline gives CDR1 SGHTA, CDR2 FQGTGA. There are 15 residues in the CDR3. In the authors' methods: Cell counts per sample came from amplifying reference gene primers. The assay was immunoSEQ multiplex PCR, and TCRdb's table has in-frame clones only and misses some. V, J and clone size derive from that table, while D and trimming were established from the DNA sequence. The sample holds under 300,000 clones, 84% seen once. This clonotype originated in a woman aged 40-49 years who had recovered from COVID-19. What was sequenced was peripheral blood. V and J are TRBV7-3 and TRBJ1-6; TRBD1 matches at 11 bases. The CDR3 loop reads CASSFGTGGNSPLHF. The DNA of the CDR3 is TGTGCCAGCAGCTTTGGGACAGGGGGAAATTCACCCCTCCACTTT.